These 7 T cell receptor beta chains were all obtained from the same sample, sequenced in a study of cytomegalovirus exposure and HLA in healthy donors. The PCR used 60 Vbeta and 13 Jbeta primers. Assay used: immunoSEQ multiplex PCR; TCRdb lists only in-frame clones, some missing. The profile shows under 150,000 clones, approximately 81% of them singletons. Sequencing was carried out using PBMCs. The receptors were sampled from a boy aged 2 to 9 in good health and CMV-seronegative.

V and J are TRBV18 and TRBJ1-5, with D unresolved. V lost 8 bases and J 3 bases, leaving 17 bases between the germline ends. CDR1 KGHSH and CDR2 LQKENI come from the germline V gene. The length of the CDR3 is 15 residues. The CDR3 loop is CASARTGGPNQPQHF. The CDR3 DNA sequence: TGTGCCAGCGCCAGGACGGGCGGGCCCAATCAGCCCCAGCATTTT.

The chain couples TRBV21-1 to TRBJ2-7; TRBD1, as called in the table, went unchecked against the DNA. TRBV21-1 is a pseudogene. This CDR3 comprises 15 residues. CDR3 DNA sequence: TGTGCCAGCAGCAAGTACAGGGTCTCGATCTACGAGCAGTACTTC. It codes for CASSKYRVSIYEQYF.

The chain has TRBV7-2 and TRBJ2-7, with 10 bases matching TRBD2. Germline values: CDR1 SGHTA, CDR2 FQGNSA. The CDR3 consists of 17 residues. With V trimmed by 0 bases and J by 3 bases, 8 bases remained unmatched. CDR3 region: CASSLALLAGDFYEQYF. CDR3 bases: TGTGCCAGCAGCTTAGCGCTTCTAGCGGGAGACTTCTACGAGCAGTACTTC. Together with reference TRBV7-2 and TRBJ2-7, the CDR3 gives the full variable domain: GAGVSQSPSNKVTEKGKDVELRCDPISGHTALYWYRQSLGQGLEFLIYFQGNSAPDKSGLPSDRFSAERTGGSVSTLTIQRTQQEDSAVYLCASSLALLAGDFYEQYFGPGTRLTVT.

In this sample, this clone turned up a few times. The chain combines TRBV6-6 with TRBJ2-2; tentatively, D is TRBD2 (6 bases). In germline, CDR1 is MNHNY, CDR2 SVGAGI (reference sequence). The length of the CDR3 is 14 residues. V shed 5 bases and J shed 8 bases, with 15 bases lying between them. The CDR3, as DNA: TGTGCCAGCAGTGAGACTAGTAGATGGGGGGAGCTGTTTTTT. It specifies CASSETSRWGELFF.

With regard to this clone: The CDR3 carries no conserved terminal phenylalanine or tryptophan, so it likely arises from a read error. V gene TRBV15 combines with J gene TRBJ1-2; tentatively, D is TRBD1 (5 bases). From germline, CDR1 is LNHNV and CDR2 YYDKDF (reference sequence). The V and J ends lost 0 bases and 5 bases respectively, with 16 bases between them. The CDR3 runs 16 residues. Written as DNA, the CDR3 is TGTGCCACCAGCAGAGATCCTTGGGGGGATAGTTATGGCTACACCCTC. Its protein is CATSRDPWGDSYGYTL.

The CDR3 sequence is CASSRDSGRETQYF. The CDR3 DNA is TGTGCCAGCAGCCGGGATTCGGGGAGAGAGACCCAGTACTTC. The chain combines TRBV11-3 with TRBJ2-5, with a possible D match to TRBD2 (5 bases). Between the trimmed V and J ends, which lost 5 bases and 4 bases, there was a span of 14 bases. The CDR3 length is 14 residues. Germline lookup yields CDR1 SGHNT and CDR2 YENEEA.

A single count supports this clone. This chain connects TRBV10-3 to TRBJ2-5; no firm D call. CDR3 length: 12 amino acids. V dropped 0 bases and J dropped 5 bases, with 4 bases sitting between them. CDR1 is ENHRY, CDR2 SYGVKD, per germline. The CDR3 sequence is CAISESGETQYF. The DNA of the CDR3 is TGTGCCATCAGTGAGTCCGGGGAGACCCAGTACTTC.